Sequencing of this T cell receptor beta chain was carried out in a study of human versus mouse CDR3 diversity and MHC coevolution. Study summary: Each sample yielded roughly 5.5 x 10^6 to 1.8 x 10^7 valid reads. Study observations and caveats: Human CDR3s averaged more deletions and insertions than mouse CDR3s. Human T cells were selected on over 5 MHC II alleles.

The germline V and J ends were trimmed by 5 bases and 2 bases, with 15 bases remaining between them. CDR3 length equals 16 residues. Germline values: CDR1 MNHNY, CDR2 SVGAGI (reference sequence). Here immunoSEQ multiplex PCR was the method, and the copy in TCRdb shows in-frame clones only, minus some. The sample carries 60,000 to 95,000 clones, about nine tenths recorded once. Concerning this clone itself: Its antigen remains unknown.

The genes are TRBV6-6 and TRBJ2-2; TRBD2 is a possible D gene (5 bases). Source material: naive CD4+ T cells from blood. The subset: CD45RO-negative CD62L-positive naive CD4 T cells. The clonotype was recovered from a person between 25 and 70 years old in good health. The CDR3 here is CASSTRGWENTGELFF. The CDR3 nucleotides read TGTGCCAGCAGTACCCGCGGGTGGGAAAACACCGGGGAGCTGTTTTTT.